This section outlines one TCR beta chain sequence together with its context. The germline CDR1 and CDR2 sequences are GTSNPN and SVGIG (reference sequence). V shed 1 base and J 6 bases; nucleotides not matched to a gene: 10. The CDR3 has 17 residues. The data are from a study of lymphopenia after photon versus proton radiotherapy. TCRdb's copy holds only in-frame clones and misses some; the assay was immunoSEQ multiplex PCR. The data contain more than 45,000 clones, more than 85% of them singletons. The sequences come from peripheral blood, collected from a patient treated with photon-based radiotherapy. The clonotype was recovered from a woman aged 40 to 50 with cholangiocarcinoma. V is TRBV30 and J is TRBJ1-6; 9 positions match TRBD1. This chain's CDR3 is CAWSASLTGGSNSPLHF. The DNA of the CDR3 is TGTGCCTGGAGTGCATCACTGACAGGGGGTTCTAATTCACCCCTCCACTTT.